Listed below are T cell receptor beta chains from one sample, sequenced in a study of shared clonotypes between healthy human individuals. The data were produced by immunoSEQ multiplex PCR, yet TCRdb's version contains in-frame clones alone and is incomplete. The table records about 460,000 clones, around 77% of them present only once. Sequencing used PBMCs. These receptors all come from a middle-aged woman in good health. Some clones in this sample may be carry-over from other donors' samples. Both conserved end residues are part of each CDR3. D genes are given only for firm matches. Where a row states a size, it is once, few, many or the class of an expanded clone; other rows omit it.

v_gene: TRBV7-6; abundance: NA; d_gene: TRBD2; j_gene: TRBJ2-5; CDR3aa: CASSHSGSLETQYF; CDR3nt: TGTGCCAGCAGCCATAGCGGGAGTCTCGAGACCCAGTACTTC
v_gene: TRBV4-1; abundance: NA; d_gene: NA; j_gene: TRBJ1-3; CDR3aa: CASSQFQVGNTIYF; CDR3nt: TGCGCCAGCAGCCAATTTCAGGTCGGAAACACCATATATTTT
v_gene: TRBV10-2; abundance: few; d_gene: NA; j_gene: TRBJ2-1; CDR3aa: CASRDPNEQFF; CDR3nt: TGCGCCAGCAGAGACCCCAATGAGCAGTTCTTC
v_gene: TRBV5-1; abundance: NA; d_gene: NA; j_gene: TRBJ2-3; CDR3aa: CASSPLGITDTQYF; CDR3nt: TGCGCCAGCAGCCCCTTGGGGATAACAGATACGCAGTATTTT
v_gene: TRBV6-6; abundance: few; d_gene: NA; j_gene: TRBJ1-1; CDR3aa: CASRKRGVEAFF; CDR3nt: TGTGCCAGCAGGAAACGAGGGGTTGAAGCTTTCTTT
v_gene: TRBV15; abundance: NA; d_gene: TRBD2; j_gene: TRBJ2-1; CDR3aa: CATSTRLAGLGNEQFF; CDR3nt: TGTGCCACCAGCACGCGACTAGCGGGATTGGGAAATGAGCAGTTCTTC
v_gene: TRBV30; abundance: NA; d_gene: NA; j_gene: TRBJ2-1; CDR3aa: CAWGATYNEQFF; CDR3nt: TGTGCCTGGGGTGCCACCTACAATGAGCAGTTCTTC
v_gene: TRBV19; abundance: once; d_gene: TRBD1; j_gene: TRBJ1-1; CDR3aa: CASSRKQGMNTEAFF; CDR3nt: TGTGCCAGTAGTAGGAAACAGGGGATGAACACTGAAGCTTTCTTT
v_gene: TRBV7-2; abundance: NA; d_gene: TRBD2; j_gene: TRBJ2-7; CDR3aa: CASSSRLAGSYEQYF; CDR3nt: TGTGCCAGCAGCTCCAGACTAGCGGGATCCTACGAGCAGTACTTC
v_gene: TRBV2; abundance: NA; d_gene: NA; j_gene: TRBJ2-7; CDR3aa: CASNSGYGYEQYF; CDR3nt: TGTGCCAGCAATAGCGGATACGGCTACGAGCAGTACTTC
v_gene: TRBV5-6; abundance: NA; d_gene: TRBD1; j_gene: TRBJ2-3; CDR3aa: CASSLGRMGDSLTDTQYF; CDR3nt: TGTGCCAGCAGCTTGGGACGTATGGGGGACAGCCTCACAGATACGCAGTATTTT
v_gene: TRBV18; abundance: many; d_gene: TRBD2; j_gene: TRBJ2-5; CDR3aa: CASSPIAKDSGLAGETQYF; CDR3nt: TGTGCCAGCTCACCGATCGCGAAGGACTCGGGACTAGCGGGAGAGACCCAGTACTTC
v_gene: TRBV29-1; abundance: NA; d_gene: TRBD1; j_gene: TRBJ2-7; CDR3aa: CSAERTGKSPYEQYF; CDR3nt: TGCAGCGCGGAAAGGACAGGGAAGAGCCCCTACGAGCAGTACTTC
v_gene: TRBV27; abundance: NA; d_gene: TRBD2; j_gene: TRBJ2-2; CDR3aa: CASSLLAVDTGELFF; CDR3nt: TGTGCCAGCAGTCTACTAGCGGTGGATACCGGGGAGCTGTTTTTT
v_gene: TRBV25-1; abundance: NA; d_gene: NA; j_gene: TRBJ1-4; CDR3aa: CASSDPQVFDEKLFF; CDR3nt: TGTGCCAGCAGTGACCCTCAGGTGTTCGATGAAAAACTGTTTTTT
v_gene: TRBV15; abundance: NA; d_gene: NA; j_gene: TRBJ2-5; CDR3aa: CATSRDQTGGETQYF; CDR3nt: TGTGCCACCAGCAGAGACCAGACAGGCGGGGAGACCCAGTACTTC
v_gene: TRBV11-1; abundance: NA; d_gene: NA; j_gene: TRBJ2-7; CDR3aa: CASSLTSDYEQYF; CDR3nt: TGTGCCAGCAGCTTAACCTCGGACTACGAGCAGTACTTC
v_gene: TRBV2; abundance: NA; d_gene: NA; j_gene: TRBJ2-7; CDR3aa: CASSERVGGYEQYF; CDR3nt: TGTGCCAGCAGTGAACGGGTGGGGGGATACGAGCAGTACTTC
v_gene: TRBV11-2; abundance: NA; d_gene: TRBD2; j_gene: TRBJ2-2; CDR3aa: CASSLVSGRNTGELFF; CDR3nt: TGTGCCAGCAGCTTAGTCAGCGGGAGGAACACCGGGGAGCTGTTTTTT
v_gene: TRBV28; abundance: NA; d_gene: TRBD2; j_gene: TRBJ2-7; CDR3aa: CASSLPRAGLYEQYF; CDR3nt: TGTGCCAGCAGTTTACCGCGAGCGGGACTCTACGAGCAGTACTTC
v_gene: TRBV2; abundance: once; d_gene: TRBD1; j_gene: TRBJ2-7; CDR3aa: CASSVSGGSYEQYF; CDR3nt: TGTGCCAGCAGCGTCTCAGGGGGTTCCTACGAGCAGTACTTC
v_gene: TRBV28; abundance: NA; d_gene: TRBD2; j_gene: TRBJ2-1; CDR3aa: CASRPFGTSGRDNEQFF; CDR3nt: TGTGCCAGCAGACCCTTCGGGACTAGCGGGAGGGACAATGAGCAGTTCTTC
v_gene: TRBV7-2; abundance: NA; d_gene: TRBD1; j_gene: TRBJ1-2; CDR3aa: CASSLWTGGYGYTF; CDR3nt: TGTGCCAGCAGCTTATGGACAGGGGGTTATGGCTACACCTTC
v_gene: TRBV27; abundance: NA; d_gene: TRBD1; j_gene: TRBJ2-7; CDR3aa: CASSPSAGTGHYEQYF; CDR3nt: TGTGCCAGCAGCCCCTCGGCCGGGACAGGGCACTACGAGCAGTACTTC
v_gene: TRBV5-4; abundance: NA; d_gene: TRBD2; j_gene: TRBJ2-5; CDR3aa: CASSLSSGRAGETQYF; CDR3nt: TGTGCCAGCAGCTTAAGTAGCGGGAGGGCGGGAGAGACCCAGTACTTC
v_gene: TRBV7-6; abundance: NA; d_gene: NA; j_gene: TRBJ1-5; CDR3aa: CASSLDVPGRSPNQPQHF; CDR3nt: TGTGCCAGCAGCTTAGACGTACCGGGCCGGAGTCCCAATCAGCCCCAGCATTTT
v_gene: TRBV11-2; abundance: NA; d_gene: NA; j_gene: TRBJ2-7; CDR3aa: CASSLYSSYEQYF; CDR3nt: TGTGCCAGCAGCTTATATAGCTCCTACGAGCAGTACTTC
v_gene: TRBV5-4; abundance: NA; d_gene: TRBD2; j_gene: TRBJ2-1; CDR3aa: CASSDRTSGTPYNEQFF; CDR3nt: TGTGCCAGCAGCGACCGGACTAGCGGGACCCCCTACAATGAGCAGTTCTTC
v_gene: TRBV5-6; abundance: once; d_gene: TRBD1; j_gene: TRBJ1-3; CDR3aa: CASSLGQGAGNTIYF; CDR3nt: TGTGCCAGCAGCCTGGGACAGGGTGCTGGAAACACCATATATTTT
v_gene: TRBV10-3; abundance: NA; d_gene: TRBD1; j_gene: TRBJ2-7; CDR3aa: CAISEGDRTYEQYF; CDR3nt: TGTGCCATCAGTGAGGGGGACAGAACCTACGAGCAGTACTTC
v_gene: TRBV7-8; abundance: few; d_gene: NA; j_gene: TRBJ1-6; CDR3aa: CASSLARSNSPLHF; CDR3nt: TGTGCCAGCAGCTTAGCGCGATCAAATTCACCCCTCCACTTT
v_gene: TRBV27; abundance: NA; d_gene: TRBD2; j_gene: TRBJ2-7; CDR3aa: CASSPTSGRYEQYF; CDR3nt: TGTGCCAGCAGTCCAACTAGCGGGCGATACGAGCAGTACTTC
v_gene: TRBV7-9; abundance: NA; d_gene: NA; j_gene: TRBJ2-7; CDR3aa: CASSLGDSSYEQYF; CDR3nt: TGTGCCAGCAGCTTAGGGGATAGCTCCTACGAGCAGTACTTC
v_gene: TRBV28; abundance: once; d_gene: NA; j_gene: TRBJ1-2; CDR3aa: CASSFRVKERGYTF; CDR3nt: TGTGCCAGCAGTTTTCGCGTCAAAGAGAGGGGCTACACCTTC
v_gene: TRBV28; abundance: NA; d_gene: NA; j_gene: TRBJ2-1; CDR3aa: CASSFRVSNEQFF; CDR3nt: TGTGCCAGCAGTTTCAGGGTTAGCAATGAGCAGTTCTTC
v_gene: TRBV28; abundance: NA; d_gene: NA; j_gene: TRBJ2-1; CDR3aa: CASSFYGLTLNEQFF; CDR3nt: TGTGCCAGCAGTTTTTATGGACTAACTCTGAATGAGCAGTTCTTC
v_gene: TRBV15; abundance: NA; d_gene: TRBD1; j_gene: TRBJ1-2; CDR3aa: CATSRGDRTPGGYTF; CDR3nt: TGTGCCACCAGCAGAGGGGACAGGACGCCGGGGGGCTACACCTTC
v_gene: TRBV4-2; abundance: NA; d_gene: NA; j_gene: TRBJ2-5; CDR3aa: CASSQGVGRRGETQYF; CDR3nt: TGTGCCAGCAGCCAAGGGGTTGGCAGGAGAGGGGAGACCCAGTACTTC
v_gene: TRBV7-2; abundance: once; d_gene: TRBD2; j_gene: TRBJ2-3; CDR3aa: CASSLTSGTDTQYF; CDR3nt: TGTGCCAGCAGCTTAACTAGCGGGACAGATACGCAGTATTTT
v_gene: TRBV11-3; abundance: NA; d_gene: TRBD2; j_gene: TRBJ2-2; CDR3aa: CASSLATSASTGELFF; CDR3nt: TGTGCCAGCAGCTTAGCGACTAGCGCGTCCACCGGGGAGCTGTTTTTT
v_gene: TRBV28; abundance: NA; d_gene: NA; j_gene: TRBJ2-3; CDR3aa: CASSPTVIEHTQYF; CDR3nt: TGTGCCAGCAGCCCCACGGTGATCGAACATACGCAGTATTTT
v_gene: TRBV7-6; abundance: NA; d_gene: NA; j_gene: TRBJ2-7; CDR3aa: CASSHGTRYEQYF; CDR3nt: TGTGCCAGCAGCCACGGGACCAGATACGAGCAGTACTTC
v_gene: TRBV5-1; abundance: NA; d_gene: TRBD2; j_gene: TRBJ2-2; CDR3aa: CASSLHYTSGPNTGELFF; CDR3nt: TGCGCCAGCAGCTTACACTATACTAGCGGGCCGAACACCGGGGAGCTGTTTTTT
v_gene: TRBV20-1; abundance: NA; d_gene: NA; j_gene: TRBJ2-1; CDR3aa: CSARANSEQFF; CDR3nt: TGCAGTGCTAGGGCCAATAGCGAGCAGTTCTTC
v_gene: TRBV19; abundance: NA; d_gene: TRBD2; j_gene: TRBJ2-1; CDR3aa: CASSISGLAGVEQFF; CDR3nt: TGTGCCAGTAGTATCTCTGGACTAGCGGGAGTTGAGCAGTTCTTC
v_gene: TRBV30; abundance: once; d_gene: NA; j_gene: TRBJ2-2; CDR3aa: CAWSVYNTGELFF; CDR3nt: TGTGCCTGGAGTGTGTACAACACCGGGGAGCTGTTTTTT
v_gene: TRBV5-1; abundance: NA; d_gene: NA; j_gene: TRBJ1-3; CDR3aa: CASSLDGQRRGNTIYF; CDR3nt: TGCGCCAGCAGCTTGGACGGACAGAGGAGAGGAAACACCATATATTTT
v_gene: TRBV19; abundance: NA; d_gene: TRBD2; j_gene: TRBJ2-2; CDR3aa: CASSTREAGELFF; CDR3nt: TGTGCCAGTAGTACTCGGGAGGCCGGGGAGCTGTTTTTT
v_gene: TRBV4-1; abundance: NA; d_gene: NA; j_gene: TRBJ2-4; CDR3aa: CASSHVGSLAKNIQYF; CDR3nt: TGCGCCAGCAGCCATGTGGGGTCACTAGCCAAAAACATTCAGTACTTC
v_gene: TRBV30; abundance: NA; d_gene: NA; j_gene: TRBJ1-3; CDR3aa: CAWSVSREGNTIYF; CDR3nt: TGTGCCTGGAGTGTTTCCAGGGAGGGAAACACCATATATTTT
v_gene: TRBV30; abundance: few; d_gene: TRBD1; j_gene: TRBJ2-5; CDR3aa: CAWSGTGGGETQYF; CDR3nt: TGTGCCTGGAGTGGGACAGGCGGCGGAGAGACCCAGTACTTC
v_gene: TRBV19; abundance: NA; d_gene: NA; j_gene: TRBJ2-1; CDR3aa: CASSSIRQRRDEQFF; CDR3nt: TGTGCCAGTAGTAGCATCCGACAACGGCGGGATGAGCAGTTCTTC
v_gene: TRBV5-1; abundance: NA; d_gene: NA; j_gene: TRBJ2-7; CDR3aa: CASRRSGTSSYEQYF; CDR3nt: TGCGCCAGCAGACGATCCGGGACTTCCTCCTACGAGCAGTACTTC
v_gene: TRBV11-3; abundance: few; d_gene: NA; j_gene: TRBJ2-2; CDR3aa: CASSPRVGGAGELFF; CDR3nt: TGTGCCAGCAGCCCCAGGGTGGGCGGCGCCGGGGAGCTGTTTTTT
v_gene: TRBV30; abundance: once; d_gene: NA; j_gene: TRBJ1-3; CDR3aa: CAWSVGGLGNTIYF; CDR3nt: TGTGCCTGGAGTGTAGGGGGGCTTGGAAACACCATATATTTT
v_gene: TRBV29-1; abundance: NA; d_gene: NA; j_gene: TRBJ2-6; CDR3aa: CSVNSGANVLTF; CDR3nt: TGCAGCGTGAACTCTGGGGCCAACGTCCTGACTTTC
v_gene: TRBV6-5; abundance: NA; d_gene: TRBD1; j_gene: TRBJ1-2; CDR3aa: CASSYGQGGYGYTF; CDR3nt: TGTGCCAGCAGTTACGGACAGGGCGGCTATGGCTACACCTTC
v_gene: TRBV5-1; abundance: NA; d_gene: NA; j_gene: TRBJ1-2; CDR3aa: CASSLGRAYGYTF; CDR3nt: TGCGCCAGCAGCTTGGGTAGAGCCTATGGCTACACCTTC
v_gene: TRBV5-4; abundance: NA; d_gene: TRBD1; j_gene: TRBJ2-4; CDR3aa: CASSRDRDDIQYF; CDR3nt: TGTGCCAGCAGCAGGGACAGGGACGACATTCAGTACTTC